The 9 T cell receptor beta chains below were found in one sample sequenced in a study of T cell responses to AZD1222 COVID-19 vaccine. Some clones are missing from TCRdb's copy, which holds only in-frame ones; the method was immunoSEQ multiplex PCR. The data show roughly 120,000 clones, about 85% seen once. Here the sequenced sample was peripheral blood, taken on day 0 of AZD1222 vaccination. These receptor sequences come from an adult in good health.

The rearrangement links TRBV12-3 or TRBV12-4 to TRBJ1-1; perhaps TRBD1 as D (5 bases). This CDR3 has 13 amino acids. Trimming pared 5 bases from V and 10 bases from J, leaving 17 bases between. CDR3 sequence (DNA): TGTGCCAGCAGTCAACCTTACAGGCCCGGAGCTTTCTTT. It specifies CASSQPYRPGAFF.

The CDR3: CATSGGENTEAFF. The CDR3 DNA sequence: TGTGCCACCAGCGGGGGGGAAAACACTGAAGCTTTCTTT. The gene calls are TRBV15 and TRBJ1-1, with TRBD1 as a possible D gene (5 bases). With 5 bases removed from V and 2 bases from J, the gap between germline ends came to 9 bases. Germline V lookup: CDR1 LNHNV, CDR2 YYDKDF (reference sequence). CDR3 length: 13 residues.

V is TRBV6-6 and J is TRBJ1-3, with TRBD1 matching 9 bases. This CDR3 contains 16 residues. In germline, CDR1 is MNHNY, CDR2 SVGAGI (reference sequence). Trimming took 6 bases from V and 7 from J; bases not matched to a gene: 13. CDR3 amino acids: CASRPGQGLLGNTIYF. CDR3 nucleotides: TGTGCCAGCAGGCCGGGACAGGGACTTCTGGGCAACACCATATATTTT.

CDR3 protein: CATSREASGDTTDTQYF. For the CDR3, the DNA is TGTGCCACCAGCAGAGAGGCTAGCGGGGACACCACAGATACGCAGTATTTT. The chain has TRBV15 and TRBJ2-3, with 9 nucleotides matching TRBD2. The V gene end was trimmed by 0 bases and the J gene end by 2 bases; junction bases not matched to a gene: 6. CDR3 size: 17 residues. From germline, CDR1 is LNHNV and CDR2 YYDKDF (reference sequence).

This clone occurred once. The V gene is TRBV21-1, the J gene TRBJ1-1; the table gives TRBD1 as D, unverified against the DNA. TRBV21-1 is described as a pseudogene. This CDR3 has 18 residues. The chain's CDR3 is CASSKRETAPHMNTEAFF. In DNA form, the CDR3 reads TGTGCCAGCAGCAAACGTGAGACAGCACCACATATGAACACTGAAGCTTTCTTT.

This clone was counted once. This chain links TRBV4-2 with TRBJ2-7, with unresolved D. The CDR3 spans 13 residues. V was clipped by 0 bases and J by 4 bases, with 7 bases between them. Germline V gene lookup returns CDR1 LGHNA and CDR2 YNFKEQ. This chain's CDR3 is CASSQEDPYEQYF. The CDR3 DNA sequence: TGTGCCAGCAGCCAAGAAGATCCTTACGAGCAGTACTTC.

The V and J genes are TRBV3-1 (or the pseudogene TRBV3-2) and TRBJ1-1, with a weak D call TRBD1 (5 bases). The CDR3 contains 14 residues. Germline V CDR1 and CDR2: LGHDT, YNNKEL (reference sequence). Trimming took off 3 bases at V and 9 bases at J, with 17 bases between the two ends. Here the CDR3 DNA reads TGTGCCAGCAGCCATGAACAGGAAAATCGAAAAGCTTTCTTT. It is translated as CASSHEQENRKAFF.

The chain combines TRBV23-1 with TRBJ2-7; 9 nucleotides align to TRBD1. TRBV23-1 is an ORF, and what it does is uncertain. This CDR3 is built from 15 residues. The V gene end was trimmed by 0 bases and the J gene end by 5 bases; junction bases not matched to a gene: 5. DNA of the CDR3: TGCGCCAGCAGTCAATCATCGGACAGGGGCGACGAGCAGTACTTC. Its translation: CASSQSSDRGDEQYF.

The CDR3 DNA sequence: TGTGCCAGCAGCCAAGACAGGAGCTATGGCTACACCTTC. Its translation: CASSQDRSYGYTF. V gene TRBV3-1 (or the pseudogene TRBV3-2) combines with J gene TRBJ1-2; no clear D gene. Germline CDR1 is LGHDT and CDR2 is YNNKEL (reference sequence). The germline V and J ends were trimmed by 0 bases and 4 bases, with 6 bases remaining between them. The CDR3 covers 13 residues.